This T cell receptor (beta chain) was recorded in a study of T cell responses to AZD1222 COVID-19 vaccine. The study, taken as a whole, reports: The study found vaccine-associated CD4 TCRs spanning spike, dominant at 160-218 and 743-854. Per reports, nearly half of all spike-specific TCRs target regions that are unmutated in variants.

A note on this clone: Its cognate antigen is unknown.

Second doses were pooled across both intervals (about 4 or about 12 weeks). CDR3 length equals 18 residues. The germline V gene encodes CDR1 MGHRA and CDR2 YSYEKL. Trimming cost V 2 bases and J 7 bases, with 24 bases left between them. Profiled with immunoSEQ multiplex PCR; TCRdb holds only in-frame clones, not every one. Of roughly 170,000 clones detected, 90% to 95% appear once; the ten largest clones hold around 1.6%. The sequences come from peripheral blood, collected 28 days after the second AZD1222 dose. The clonotype was recovered from an adult who received the AZD1222 COVID-19 vaccine. The gene calls are TRBV4-1 and TRBJ2-1, with D maybe TRBD2 (5 bases). As DNA, the CDR3 is TGCGCCAGCAGCCAAACCTTCCCCCGGACTCCCTCCTCTAATGAGCAGTTCTTC. This encodes CASSQTFPRTPSSNEQFF.